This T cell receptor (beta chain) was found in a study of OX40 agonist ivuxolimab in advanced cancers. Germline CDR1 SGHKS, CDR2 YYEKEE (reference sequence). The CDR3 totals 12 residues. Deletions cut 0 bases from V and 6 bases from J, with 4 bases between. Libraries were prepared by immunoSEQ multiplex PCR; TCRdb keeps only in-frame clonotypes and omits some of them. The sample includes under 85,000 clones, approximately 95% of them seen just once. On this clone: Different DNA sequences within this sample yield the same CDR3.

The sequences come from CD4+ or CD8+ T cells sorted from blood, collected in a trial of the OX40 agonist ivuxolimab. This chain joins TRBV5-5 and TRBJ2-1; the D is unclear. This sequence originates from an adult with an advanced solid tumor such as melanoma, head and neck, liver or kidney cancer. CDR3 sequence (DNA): TGTGCCAGCAGCTTGGCAGGCAATGAGCAGTTCTTC. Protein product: CASSLAGNEQFF. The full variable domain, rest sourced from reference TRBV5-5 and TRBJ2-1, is DAGVTQSPTHLIKTRGQQVTLRCSPISGHKSVSWYQQVLGQGPQFIFQYYEKEERGRGNFPDRFSARQFPNYSSELNVNALLLGDSALYLCASSLAGNEQFFGPGTRLTVL.